The 13 T cell receptor beta chains listed next were all sequenced from one sample in a study of blood T cell repertoires in COVID-19. Sequencing used immunoSEQ multiplex PCR; TCRdb keeps in-frame clones, though not all of them. This table has about 170,000 clones, around 86% appearing once. Sequencing was done on a sample of peripheral blood. These receptors all come from a woman older than 75 with COVID-19, enrolled during active disease.

The V call is TRBV7-8, the J call TRBJ2-7; D perhaps matches TRBD1 (5 bases). This CDR3 contains 15 residues. The germline V gene has CDR1 SGHVS and CDR2 FQNEAQ. V was shortened by 2 bases and J by 4 bases, with 15 bases between the two germline ends. CDR3 bases: TGTGCCAGCAGCTTATCCGGCAGGGTCGTGTACGAGCAGTACTTC. Translating gives CASSLSGRVVYEQYF.

The chain is built from TRBV6-6 and TRBJ2-2; 8 positions agree with TRBD1. With 5 bases clipped from V and 6 bases from J, the junction kept 5 bases outside the gene matches. The length of the CDR3 is 14 residues. CDR1 and CDR2 (germline): MNHNY, SVGAGI (reference sequence). The CDR3 loop reads CASSPTGESGELFF. The CDR3 DNA reads TGTGCCAGCAGTCCGACAGGGGAGTCCGGGGAGCTGTTTTTT.

The rearrangement uses TRBV9 and TRBJ1-6, with a possible D match to TRBD1 (6 bases). Germline CDR1 reads SGDLS; CDR2 reads YYNGEE. CDR3 length equals 15 residues. Trimming took off 3 bases at V and 7 bases at J, with 14 bases between the two ends. The CDR3 DNA is TGTGCCAGCAGCGGCACCGGGACAACGAATTCACCCCTCCACTTT. The encoded protein is CASSGTGTTNSPLHF.

This clone was seen a single time. CDR3 protein: CATSDPPGQRVYCEQYF. The CDR3, as DNA: TGTGCCACCAGTGACCCACCGGGACAGCGAGTTTATTGCGAGCAGTACTTC. This chain links TRBV24-1 with TRBJ2-7; the match to TRBD1 covers 7 bases. There are 17 residues in the CDR3. The germline V gene encodes CDR1 KGHDR and CDR2 SFDVKD. The junction had 17 bases not matched to a gene; V was cut back by 4 bases and J by 6 bases.

The chain's CDR3 is CASSQGWSSGTMGEQFF. DNA of the CDR3: TGTGCCAGCAGCCAAGGGTGGAGTAGCGGGACCATGGGTGAGCAGTTCTTC. The V call is TRBV14, the J call TRBJ2-1, with 8 positions matching TRBD2. Unmatched junction bases numbered 14, after V lost 1 base and J lost 9 bases. Per germline, CDR1 SGHDN and CDR2 FVKESK. This CDR3 spans 17 amino acids.

The J gene is TRBJ2-7, the V gene TRBV11-2, with D possibly TRBD1 on 6 matching bases. Germline V lookup: CDR1 SGHAT, CDR2 FQNNGV. This CDR3 spans 13 amino acids. V was pared by 8 bases and J by 5 bases, with 16 bases between. The CDR3 bases are TGTGCCAGCTCAGAGGGGGTTTCTAACGAGCAGTACTTC. As protein: CASSEGVSNEQYF.

The V and J genes are TRBV6-5 and TRBJ2-7, with D unclear. Looked up from germline, CDR1 is MNHEY and CDR2 is SVGAGI. V shed 4 bases and J shed 4 bases, with 17 bases lying between them. The CDR3 has 15 residues. The CDR3 is CASSSVPKPGYEQYF. The CDR3 nucleotides are TGTGCCAGCAGTTCCGTTCCGAAGCCGGGTTACGAGCAGTACTTC.

CDR3 nucleotides: TGTGCCAGCAGCCACCCTCCTCACAATAATTCACCCCTCCACTTT. It translates to CASSHPPHNNSPLHF. This sequence joins TRBV4-2 and TRBJ1-6, with D uncertain. CDR1 is LGHNA, CDR2 YNFKEQ, per germline. The CDR3 consists of 15 residues. The V end lost 3 bases, the J end lost 5 bases, and 11 bases lay between the germline ends.

The chain uses TRBV5-6 and TRBJ1-5; D is possibly TRBD1 (6 bases). V lost 3 bases, J lost 5 bases, and 12 bases lay in between. Per germline, CDR1 SGHDT and CDR2 YYEEEE. The length of the CDR3 is 14 residues. CDR3 coding DNA: TGTGCCAGCAGCTCGGGACACCCAGATCAGCCCCAGCATTTT. It translates to CASSSGHPDQPQHF.

This chain connects TRBV5-1 to TRBJ1-2; D is undetermined. Deletions cut 0 bases from V and 8 bases from J, with 14 bases between. Germline CDR1 reads SGHRS; CDR2 reads YFSETQ. This CDR3 is built from 14 residues. The CDR3 nucleotides read TGCGCCAGCAGCTTGGCCGAGGCAGGCGGGGGCTACACCTTC. This codes for CASSLAEAGGGYTF.

The CDR3 region has the DNA TGTGCCAGCAGCCTACTCCCGACAGCAGGGGAGCTGTTTTTT. Its translation: CASSLLPTAGELFF. The chain couples TRBV27 to TRBJ2-2, with D perhaps matching TRBD1 (5 bases). The CDR3 extends over 14 amino acids. V lost 6 bases, J lost 8 bases, and 16 bases lay in between. Germline V gene sequence: CDR1 MNHEY, CDR2 SMNVEV (reference sequence).

The V and J genes are TRBV6-5 and TRBJ1-3; TRBD1 might be the D (5 bases). This CDR3 spans 14 amino acids. Trimming pared 8 bases from V and 0 bases from J, leaving 11 bases between. Germline V gene data show CDR1 as MNHEY and CDR2 as SVGAGI. The CDR3 DNA is TGTGCCAGCTCCGACGGACACTCTGGAAACACCATATATTTT. It yields the protein CASSDGHSGNTIYF.

A few counts support this clone. CDR3 nucleotide sequence: TGTGCCAGCAGCTCCAAACTTCAAAGGGACAGCTTGAACACTGAAGCTTTCTTT. Encoded protein: CASSSKLQRDSLNTEAFF. The J gene is TRBJ1-1, the V gene TRBV7-9, with TRBD1 matching 7 bases. Per germline, CDR1 SEHNR and CDR2 FQNEAQ (reference sequence). CDR3 size: 18 residues. V shed 4 bases, J shed 0 bases, and the junction held 14 bases outside the gene matches.